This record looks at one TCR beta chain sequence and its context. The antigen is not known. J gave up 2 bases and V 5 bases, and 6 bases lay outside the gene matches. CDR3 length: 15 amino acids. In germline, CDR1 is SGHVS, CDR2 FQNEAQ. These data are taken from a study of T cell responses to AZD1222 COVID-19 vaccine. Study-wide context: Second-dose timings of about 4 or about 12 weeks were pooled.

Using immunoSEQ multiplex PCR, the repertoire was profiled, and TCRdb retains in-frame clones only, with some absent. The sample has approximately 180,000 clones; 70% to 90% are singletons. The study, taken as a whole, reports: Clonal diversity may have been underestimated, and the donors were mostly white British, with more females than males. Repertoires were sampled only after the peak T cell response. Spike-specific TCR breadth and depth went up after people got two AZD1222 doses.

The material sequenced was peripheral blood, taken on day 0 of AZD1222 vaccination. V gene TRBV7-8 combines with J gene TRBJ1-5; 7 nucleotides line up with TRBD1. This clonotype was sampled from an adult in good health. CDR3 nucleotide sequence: TGTGCCAGCAGCCAATGGGACAGTGGCAATCAGCCCCAGCATTTT. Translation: CASSQWDSGNQPQHF.